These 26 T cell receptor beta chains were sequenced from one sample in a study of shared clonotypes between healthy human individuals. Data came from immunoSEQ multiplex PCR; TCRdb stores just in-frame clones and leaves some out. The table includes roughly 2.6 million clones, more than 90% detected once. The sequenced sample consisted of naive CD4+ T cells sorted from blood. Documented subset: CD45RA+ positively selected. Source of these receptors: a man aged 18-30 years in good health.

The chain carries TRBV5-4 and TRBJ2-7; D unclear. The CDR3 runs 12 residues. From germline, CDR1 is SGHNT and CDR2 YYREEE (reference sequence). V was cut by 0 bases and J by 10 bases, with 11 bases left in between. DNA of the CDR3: TGTGCCAGCAGCTTGGATTCTGTCGATCAGTACTTC. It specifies CASSLDSVDQYF.

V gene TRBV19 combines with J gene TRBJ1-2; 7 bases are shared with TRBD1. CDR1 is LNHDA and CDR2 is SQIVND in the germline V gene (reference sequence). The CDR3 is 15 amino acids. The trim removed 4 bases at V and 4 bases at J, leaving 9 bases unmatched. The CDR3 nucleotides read TGTGCCAGTAGTACCACAGGACAGGCCCTCTATGGCTACACCTTC. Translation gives CASSTTGQALYGYTF.

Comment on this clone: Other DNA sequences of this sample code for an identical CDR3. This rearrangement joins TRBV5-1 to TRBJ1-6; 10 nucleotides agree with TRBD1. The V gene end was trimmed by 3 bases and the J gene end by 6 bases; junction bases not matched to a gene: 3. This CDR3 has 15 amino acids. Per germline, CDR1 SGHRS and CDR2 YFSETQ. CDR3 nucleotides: TGCGCCAGCAGCTGGGACAGGGGTTTTAATTCACCCCTCCACTTT. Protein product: CASSWDRGFNSPLHF.

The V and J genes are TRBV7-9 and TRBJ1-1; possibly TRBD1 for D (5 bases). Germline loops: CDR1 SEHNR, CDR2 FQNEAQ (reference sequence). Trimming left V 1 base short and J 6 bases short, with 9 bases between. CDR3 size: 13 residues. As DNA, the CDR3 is TGTGCCAGCAGCTTAGACAGGTATCCTGAAGCTTTCTTT. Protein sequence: CASSLDRYPEAFF.

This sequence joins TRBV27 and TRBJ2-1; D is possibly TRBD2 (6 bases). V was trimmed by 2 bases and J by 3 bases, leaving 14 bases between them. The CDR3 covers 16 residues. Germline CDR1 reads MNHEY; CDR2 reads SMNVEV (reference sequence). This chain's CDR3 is CASSLRGTSFYNEQFF. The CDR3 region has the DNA TGTGCCAGCAGTTTACGGGGTACTAGCTTCTACAATGAGCAGTTCTTC.

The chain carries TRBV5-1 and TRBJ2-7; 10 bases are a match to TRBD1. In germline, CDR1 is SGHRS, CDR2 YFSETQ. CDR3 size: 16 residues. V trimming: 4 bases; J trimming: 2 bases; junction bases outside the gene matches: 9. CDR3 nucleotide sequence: TGCGCCAGCAGCGCTTCTTCCGGGACAGGGGCCTACGAGCAGTACTTC. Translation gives CASSASSGTGAYEQYF. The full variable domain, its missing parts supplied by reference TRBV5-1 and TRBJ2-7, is KAGVTQTPRYLIKTRGQQVTLSCSPISGHRSVSWYQQTPGQGLQFLFEYFSETQRNKGNFPGRFSGRQFSNSRSEMNVSTLELGDSALYLCASSASSGTGAYEQYFGPGTRLTVT.

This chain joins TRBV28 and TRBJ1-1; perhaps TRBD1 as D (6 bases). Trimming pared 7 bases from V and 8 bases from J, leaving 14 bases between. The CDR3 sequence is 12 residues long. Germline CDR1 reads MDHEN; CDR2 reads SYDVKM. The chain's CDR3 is CASNAPTGEAFF. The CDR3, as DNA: TGTGCCAGCAATGCCCCGACAGGAGAAGCTTTCTTT.

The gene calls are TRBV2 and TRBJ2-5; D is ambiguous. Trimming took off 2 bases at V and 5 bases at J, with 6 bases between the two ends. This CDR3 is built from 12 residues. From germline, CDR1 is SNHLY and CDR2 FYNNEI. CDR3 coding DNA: TGTGCCAGCAGTGAAATGCAGGAGACCCAGTACTTC. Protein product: CASSEMQETQYF.

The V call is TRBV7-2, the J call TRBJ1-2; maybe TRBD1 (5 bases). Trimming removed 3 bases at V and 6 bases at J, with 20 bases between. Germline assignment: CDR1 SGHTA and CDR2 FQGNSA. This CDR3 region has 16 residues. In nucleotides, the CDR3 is TGTGCCAGCAGCTTCTTGGGGGAACCCTTCGGGGATGGCTACACCTTC. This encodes CASSFLGEPFGDGYTF. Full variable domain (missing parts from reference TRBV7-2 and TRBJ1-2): GAGVSQSPSNKVTEKGKDVELRCDPISGHTALYWYRQSLGQGLEFLIYFQGNSAPDKSGLPSDRFSAERTGGSVSTLTIQRTQQEDSAVYLCASSFLGEPFGDGYTFGSGTRLTVV.

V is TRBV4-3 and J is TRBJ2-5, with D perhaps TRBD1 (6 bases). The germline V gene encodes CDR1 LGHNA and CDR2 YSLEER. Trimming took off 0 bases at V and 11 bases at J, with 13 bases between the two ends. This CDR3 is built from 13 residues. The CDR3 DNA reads TGCGCCAGCAGCCAAGAGGGGGCCGGGGAGCAGTACTTC. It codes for CASSQEGAGEQYF.

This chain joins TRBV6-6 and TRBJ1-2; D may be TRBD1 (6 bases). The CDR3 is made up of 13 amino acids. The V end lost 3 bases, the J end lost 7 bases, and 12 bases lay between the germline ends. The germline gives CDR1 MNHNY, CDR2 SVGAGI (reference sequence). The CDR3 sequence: CASSYSGGPGYTF. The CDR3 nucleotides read TGTGCCAGCAGTTATTCGGGGGGCCCTGGCTACACCTTC.

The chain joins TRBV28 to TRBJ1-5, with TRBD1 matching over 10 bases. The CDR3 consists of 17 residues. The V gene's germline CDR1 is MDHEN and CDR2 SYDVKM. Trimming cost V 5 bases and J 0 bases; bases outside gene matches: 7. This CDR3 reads CASSPGGTGVSNQPQHF. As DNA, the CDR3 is TGTGCCAGCAGTCCTGGTGGGACAGGGGTTAGCAATCAGCCCCAGCATTTT.

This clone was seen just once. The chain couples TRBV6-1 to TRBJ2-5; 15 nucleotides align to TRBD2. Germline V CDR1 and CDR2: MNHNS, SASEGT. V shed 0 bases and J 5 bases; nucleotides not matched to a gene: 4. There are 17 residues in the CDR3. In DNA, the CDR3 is TGTGCCAGCAGTGAAGCAAGTGGACTAGCGGGGGGGGAGACCCAGTACTTC. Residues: CASSEASGLAGGETQYF.

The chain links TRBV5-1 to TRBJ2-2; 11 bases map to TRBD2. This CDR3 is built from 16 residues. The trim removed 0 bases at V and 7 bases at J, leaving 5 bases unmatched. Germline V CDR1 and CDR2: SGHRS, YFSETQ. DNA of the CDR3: TGCGCCAGCAGCTTGGAGGCTAGCGGGGGGAACGGGGAGCTGTTTTTT. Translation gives CASSLEASGGNGELFF.

CDR3 sequence: CASSSGQGAVEQFF. Written as DNA, the CDR3 is TGCGCCAGCAGCTCAGGACAGGGGGCGGTTGAGCAGTTCTTC. The chain links TRBV5-1 to TRBJ2-1; 11 bases align to TRBD1. V was clipped by 3 bases and J by 9 bases; unmatched bases: 5. Germline values: CDR1 SGHRS, CDR2 YFSETQ. The CDR3 spans 14 residues.

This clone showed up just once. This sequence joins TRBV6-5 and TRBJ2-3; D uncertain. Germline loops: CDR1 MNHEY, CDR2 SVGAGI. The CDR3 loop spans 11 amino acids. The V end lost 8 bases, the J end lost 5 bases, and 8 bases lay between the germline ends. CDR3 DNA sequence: TGTGCCAGCTATAAAAGAGATACGCAGTATTTT. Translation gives CASYKRDTQYF.

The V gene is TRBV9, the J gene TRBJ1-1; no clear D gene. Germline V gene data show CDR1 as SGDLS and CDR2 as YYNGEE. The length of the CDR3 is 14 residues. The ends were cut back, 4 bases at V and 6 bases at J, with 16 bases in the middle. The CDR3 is CASSIGPKVSEAFF. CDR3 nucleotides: TGTGCCAGCAGCATTGGACCCAAAGTATCTGAAGCTTTCTTT.

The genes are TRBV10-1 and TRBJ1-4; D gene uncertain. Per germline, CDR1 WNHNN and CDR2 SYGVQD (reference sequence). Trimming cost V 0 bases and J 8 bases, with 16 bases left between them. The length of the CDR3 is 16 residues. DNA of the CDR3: TGCGCCAGCAGTGAGTCGAGGCTCCCTAAGAGGGAAAAACTGTTTTTT. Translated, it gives CASSESRLPKREKLFF.

CDR3 coding DNA: TGTGCCATCAGCTTAGGTTCAGTGATGAACACTGAAGCTTTCTTT. This gives the protein CAISLGSVMNTEAFF. V and J are TRBV10-3 and TRBJ1-1; D uncertain. V was pared by 6 bases and J by 0 bases, with 14 bases between. This CDR3 has 15 amino acids. Germline CDR1 and CDR2: ENHRY and SYGVKD.

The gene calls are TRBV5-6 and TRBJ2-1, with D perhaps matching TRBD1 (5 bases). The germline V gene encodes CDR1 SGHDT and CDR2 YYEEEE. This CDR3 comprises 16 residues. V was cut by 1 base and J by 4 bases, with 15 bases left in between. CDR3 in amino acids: CASSLSRTKGYNEQFF. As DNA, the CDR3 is TGTGCCAGCAGCTTGAGTAGGACAAAGGGGTACAATGAGCAGTTCTTC.

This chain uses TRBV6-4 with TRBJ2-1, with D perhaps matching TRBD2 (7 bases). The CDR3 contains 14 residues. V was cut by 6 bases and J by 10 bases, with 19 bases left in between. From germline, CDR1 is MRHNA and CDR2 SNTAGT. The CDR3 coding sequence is TGTGCCAGCAGGACTCCCGGGGGGCCTGTGGAGCAGTTCTTC. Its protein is CASRTPGGPVEQFF.

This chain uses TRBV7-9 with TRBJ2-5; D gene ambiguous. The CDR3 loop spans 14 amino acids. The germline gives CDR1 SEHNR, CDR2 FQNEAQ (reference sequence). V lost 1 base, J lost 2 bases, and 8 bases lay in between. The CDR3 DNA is TGTGCCAGCAGCTTAGGGCTAACTCAAGAGACCCAGTACTTC. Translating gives CASSLGLTQETQYF.

CDR3 sequence reads: CASSQAGLAASYNEQFF. CDR3 in DNA: TGCGCCAGCAGCCAGGCCGGGCTAGCGGCCTCCTACAATGAGCAGTTCTTC. The chain has TRBV4-3 and TRBJ2-1; 7 positions agree with TRBD2. Trimming removed 3 bases from V and 0 bases from J; junction bases left unmatched: 8. This CDR3 contains 17 residues. Germline CDR1 reads LGHNA; CDR2 reads YSLEER.

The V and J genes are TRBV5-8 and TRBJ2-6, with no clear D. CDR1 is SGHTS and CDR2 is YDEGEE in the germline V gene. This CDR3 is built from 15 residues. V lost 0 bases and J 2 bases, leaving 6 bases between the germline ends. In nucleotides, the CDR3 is TGTGCCAGCAGCTTGGAGATGGCTGGGGCCAACGTCCTGACTTTC. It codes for CASSLEMAGANVLTF.

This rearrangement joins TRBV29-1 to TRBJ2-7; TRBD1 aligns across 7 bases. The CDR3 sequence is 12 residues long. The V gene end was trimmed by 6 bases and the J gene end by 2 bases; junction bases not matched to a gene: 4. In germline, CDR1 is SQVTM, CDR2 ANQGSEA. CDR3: CSVGDSTYEQYF. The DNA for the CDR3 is TGCAGCGTAGGGGACAGTACCTACGAGCAGTACTTC.

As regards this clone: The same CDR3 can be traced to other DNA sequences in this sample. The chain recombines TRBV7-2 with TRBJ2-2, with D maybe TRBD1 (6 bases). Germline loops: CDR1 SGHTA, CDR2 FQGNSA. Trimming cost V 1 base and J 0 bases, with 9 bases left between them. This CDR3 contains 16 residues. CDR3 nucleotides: TGTGCCAGCAGCTTAGTGGGGGCAGCGAACACCGGGGAGCTGTTTTTT. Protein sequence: CASSLVGAANTGELFF.